One sample yielded the 11 T cell receptor beta chains listed below, sequenced in a study of blood T cells in healthy people across ages. A second PCR of roughly 6 to 12 cycles used a sample-barcoded 5' primer and a J-beta primer mix. TCRdb re-called the 5' RACE reads with MiXCR, one entry per CDR3 protein. Counted here are over a million distinct CDR3 sequences, approximately 39% occurring once; the ten biggest clones make up about 3.8%. The sequenced material came from blood. The receptors shown here come from a young woman in good health.

The chain links TRBV6-5 to TRBJ1-2, with D possibly being TRBD1 (6 bases). Germline V gene sequence: CDR1 MNHEY, CDR2 SVGAGI. CDR3 size: 16 residues. The V gene lost 0 bases and the J gene lost 2 bases, with 13 bases spanning the gap. CDR3 coding DNA: TGTGCCAGCAGTTACTCGAGGGACACAGGGAACTATGGCTACACCTTC. Its protein is CASSYSRDTGNYGYTF.

The chain couples TRBV12-3 or TRBV12-4 to TRBJ2-7; weak D call: TRBD1 (8 bases). V dropped 5 bases and J dropped 0 bases, with 17 bases sitting between them. There are 16 residues in the CDR3. The CDR3 sequence is CASSTHRGGSSYEQYF. For the CDR3, the DNA is TGTGCCAGCAGTACCCACAGGGGGGGTAGCTCCTACGAGCAGTACTTC.

The rearrangement uses TRBV3-1 and TRBJ2-7; D could derive from TRBD1 or TRBD2 (5 bases each). Germline CDR1 reads LGHDT; CDR2 reads YNNKEL (reference sequence). The CDR3 is 17 residues long. V lost 1 base and J lost 1, with 17 bases in between. The CDR3 here is CASSQVFWGSDSYEQYF. The CDR3 bases are TGTGCCAGCAGCCAAGTTTTCTGGGGGAGCGATTCCTACGAGCAGTACTTC.

This chain uses TRBV29-1 with TRBJ2-7; tentatively, D is TRBD1 (5 bases). Trimming cost V 4 bases and J 4 bases, with 14 bases left between them. The germline V gene encodes CDR1 SQVTM and CDR2 ANQGSEA. The length of the CDR3 is 13 residues. CDR3 nucleotide sequence: TGCAGCGTTGTAGAGGCAGGGCATTACGAGCAGTACTTC. Protein sequence: CSVVEAGHYEQYF.

This clonotype turned up a few times. The chain combines TRBV7-6 with TRBJ2-1, with 7 bases that match TRBD2. The CDR3 runs 18 residues. Germline V gene lookup returns CDR1 SGHVS and CDR2 FNYEAQ. V gave up 0 bases and J gave up 0 bases; unmatched junction bases: 8. The CDR3 sequence: CASSLAAWVAGSYNEQFF. The CDR3 nucleotides are TGTGCCAGCAGCTTAGCGGCGTGGGTAGCGGGCTCCTACAATGAGCAGTTCTTC.

With regard to this clonotype: A read error may explain this, as a much larger clone is one base away. V is TRBV7-2 and J is TRBJ2-5; TRBD1 is a possible D gene (6 bases). The J call may be faulty, since TRBJ2-7 better matches the DNA end. The CDR3 spans 13 residues. The germline CDR1 and CDR2 sequences are SGHTA and FQGNSA. The CDR3 DNA reads TGTGCCAGCAGCCGGGACACCTACTACGAGCAGTACTTC. This encodes CASSRDTYYEQYF.

The V gene is TRBV20-1, the J gene TRBJ1-4; 9 positions agree with TRBD1. Germline-derived CDR1 and CDR2 are DFQATT and SNEGSKA (reference sequence). The length of the CDR3 is 13 residues. After removal of 6 bases from V and 14 bases from J, the junction contained 13 bases not matched to a gene. Here the CDR3 reads CSAVTPGTGSLFF. The CDR3 DNA reads TGCAGTGCCGTTACCCCGGGGACAGGGAGTCTGTTTTTT.

In its sample, this clonotype was seen many times. V and J are TRBV15 and TRBJ2-7; TRBD1 agrees at 7 bases. Trimming at V came to 8 bases and at J to 3 bases, leaving 4 bases not matched to a gene. This CDR3 comprises 12 residues. CDR1 LNHNV and CDR2 YYDKDF come from the germline V gene (reference sequence). CDR3 in DNA: TGTGCCACCTCCCGGGACAGCTACGAGCAGTACTTC. Translating it yields CATSRDSYEQYF.

This clonotype was seen just once. The V call is TRBV7-2, the J call TRBJ2-1, with 10 bases identical to TRBD2. This CDR3 comprises 20 residues. V was clipped by 2 bases and J by 0 bases; unmatched bases: 13. Germline CDR1 is SGHTA and CDR2 is FQGNSA. CDR3 loop: CASSLLWVGTSVLSYNEQFF. The CDR3 nucleotides read TGTGCCAGCAGCTTATTGTGGGTAGGGACTAGCGTCCTCTCCTACAATGAGCAGTTCTTC.

For the CDR3, the DNA is TGTGCCAGCAGTCTCCTCGGGACCCAACGGGATACGCAGTATTTT. Translated: CASSLLGTQRDTQYF. J is TRBJ2-3 and V is TRBV6-2 or TRBV6-3, with D tentatively TRBD1 or TRBD2 (5 bases each). Trimming stripped 5 bases from V and 6 bases from J, with 18 bases between. The CDR3 is 15 amino acids. CDR1 is MNHEY, CDR2 SVGEGT, per germline.

Comments on this clonotype: One junction end disagrees with the germline gene, perhaps due to a read error. The chain couples TRBV9 to TRBJ1-1, with D hard to call. This CDR3 comprises 12 residues. The germline CDR1 and CDR2 sequences are SGDLS and YYNGEE. CDR3 coding DNA: TGTGTCAGCAGCGCCCCAGCCACTGAAGCTTTCTTT. The encoded protein is CVSSAPATEAFF.